The T cell receptor beta chain under discussion was sequenced for a study of shared clonotypes between healthy human individuals. Whole-study results and caveats: Generally, estimated richness proved larger in naive subsets than it did in memory subsets. Among non-shared clonotypes, generation probabilities were lower than among those shared by all four donors.

On this clone itself: What it binds is unknown.

Only Caucasian adults living in Nashville, Tennessee made up the donor group. Assay used: immunoSEQ multiplex PCR; TCRdb lists only in-frame clones, some missing. The data show some 660,000 clones, 73% seen once. In germline, CDR1 is SSHAT, CDR2 FNYEAQ (reference sequence). Trimming took 4 bases from V and 6 from J, leaving 13 bases between them. The CDR3 covers 13 residues. This chain connects TRBV7-7 to TRBJ2-7, with D perhaps matching TRBD1 (7 bases). This receptor was identified in a woman aged 25 to 39 in good health. The sequenced sample was memory CD4+ T cells sorted from blood. As for subset: CD45RA-negative fraction. CDR3 coding DNA: TGTGCCAGCAGCTCCCGACAGGGAGGCGAGCAGTACTTC. As protein: CASSSRQGGEQYF. Looking up the rest from reference TRBV7-7 and TRBJ2-7 gives the full variable domain: GAGVSQSPRYKVTKRGQDVTLRCDPISSHATLYWYQQALGQGPEFLTYFNYEAQPDKSGLPSDRFSAERPEGSISTLTIQRTEQRDSAMYRCASSSRQGGEQYFGPGTRLTVT.